Each of the 21 T cell receptor beta chains below was sequenced from the same sample in a study of CD8 T cells in Susac syndrome. Reverse transcription of about 0.45 to 1 ug RNA used random hexamers. TCRdb itself ran the immunoSEQ multiplex PCR reads through MiXCR, one entry per CDR3 protein. The table lists about 180,000 distinct CDR3 sequences, around 94% of them singletons. Input material: CD4+ T cells from PBMCs. The origin of the receptors is a human donor with Susac syndrome.

This clonotype came up a few times. This rearrangement joins TRBV7-2 to TRBJ2-7; D is perhaps TRBD1 (5 bases). Per the germline V gene, CDR1 is SGHTA and CDR2 is FQGNSA. V was trimmed by 3 bases and J by 0 bases, leaving 9 bases between them. This CDR3 region has 14 residues. The CDR3 region has the DNA TGTGCCAGCAGCTTTATGACAGCCTCCTACGAGCAGTACTTC. This encodes CASSFMTASYEQYF.

The chain couples TRBV25-1 to TRBJ1-1, with TRBD1 matching over 7 bases. The V gene's germline CDR1 is MGHDK and CDR2 SYGVNS. The junction had 10 bases not matched to a gene; V was cut back by 3 bases and J by 6 bases. The CDR3 totals 15 residues. CDR3 sequence reads: CASSDLGTASSEAFF. The CDR3 nucleotides read TGTGCCAGCAGTGACCTCGGGACAGCCTCCTCTGAAGCTTTCTTT.

The CDR3 DNA reads TGCGCCAGCAGTCTCCCCGGGGGCACCGGGGAGCTGTTTTTT. Its protein is CASSLPGGTGELFF. This chain links TRBV4-1 with TRBJ2-2, with TRBD2 as a possible D gene (6 bases). The CDR3 contains 14 residues. The germline V gene encodes CDR1 MGHRA and CDR2 YSYEKL. Trimming took off 6 bases at V and 4 bases at J, with 12 bases between the two ends.

This clonotype was found a few times. V is TRBV12-3 or TRBV12-4 and J is TRBJ1-5; TRBD1 matches at 7 bases. This CDR3 spans 14 amino acids. V dropped 2 bases and J dropped 3; count of bases not matched to a gene: 1. In DNA, the CDR3 is TGTGCCAGCAGTTTAACAGGGGCCAATCAGCCCCAGCATTTT. Protein: CASSLTGANQPQHF.

The chain has TRBV6-6 and TRBJ2-5; 11 nucleotides line up with TRBD2. CDR1 and CDR2 (germline): MNHNY, SVGAGI (reference sequence). The CDR3 contains 16 residues. The J segment lost 5 bases and the V segment lost 6 bases, leaving 11 bases of the junction unmatched. The CDR3 here is CASSQTSGGNGETQYF. The CDR3 coding sequence is TGTGCCAGCAGCCAAACTAGCGGGGGCAACGGGGAGACCCAGTACTTC.

J is TRBJ1-6 and V is TRBV27, with 7 bases fitting TRBD1. CDR3 length: 18 residues. Losses at the gene ends were 3 bases for V and 2 bases for J; bases not matched to a gene: 10. Germline assignment: CDR1 MNHEY and CDR2 SMNVEV (reference sequence). CDR3: CASSLRSRQGTYNSPLHF. The CDR3 nucleotides are TGTGCCAGCAGTTTGAGGTCCCGACAGGGAACCTATAATTCACCCCTCCACTTT.

As DNA, the CDR3 is TGCGCCAGCAGCTTAACAGCGCTCTCTGGGGCCAACGTCCTGACTTTC. Amino acids: CASSLTALSGANVLTF. The chain is built from TRBV5-1 and TRBJ2-6, with D uncertain. This CDR3 has 16 residues. Germline assignment: CDR1 SGHRS and CDR2 YFSETQ. V was clipped by 2 bases and J by 0 bases, with 9 bases between them.

The genes are TRBV6-5 and TRBJ1-1; D ambiguous. Germline V gene lookup returns CDR1 MNHEY and CDR2 SVGAGI. V was trimmed by 0 bases and J by 5 bases, leaving 13 bases between them. The length of the CDR3 is 15 residues. The CDR3 loop is CASSYSLGVRTEAFF. CDR3 coding DNA: TGTGCCAGCAGTTACTCGCTCGGGGTTCGTACTGAAGCTTTCTTT.

This chain uses TRBV9 with TRBJ1-1; D is uncertain. The CDR3 contains 13 residues. Trimming cost V 2 bases and J 1 base, with 6 bases left between them. Per the germline V gene, CDR1 is SGDLS and CDR2 is YYNGEE. CDR3 region: CASSVHGNTEAFF. DNA for the CDR3: TGTGCCAGCAGCGTGCATGGGAACACTGAAGCTTTCTTT.

The chain has TRBV7-6 and TRBJ2-5; D uncertain. With 1 base removed from V and 5 bases from J, the gap between germline ends came to 17 bases. The CDR3 has 16 residues. The germline V gene encodes CDR1 SGHVS and CDR2 FNYEAQ. DNA for the CDR3: TGTGCCAGCAGCTTAGGTCCGACAAAGGGTGTTGAGACCCAGTACTTC. Translation: CASSLGPTKGVETQYF.

The chain joins TRBV19 to TRBJ2-7; TRBD1 matches 9 bases. The J segment lost 5 bases and the V segment lost 8 bases, leaving 16 bases of the junction unmatched. CDR3 length equals 16 residues. Germline CDR1 and CDR2: LNHDA and SQIVND (reference sequence). CDR3 DNA sequence: TGTGCCAGTGTCCCCCGCGCTGGGACAGGGCGCAACGAGCAGTACTTC. Protein product: CASVPRAGTGRNEQYF.

The rearrangement uses TRBV29-1 and TRBJ1-4; a weak D match, TRBD1 (6 bases). The V and J ends lost 7 bases and 3 bases respectively, with 12 bases between them. The germline gives CDR1 SQVTM, CDR2 ANQGSEA. This CDR3 contains 13 residues. The CDR3 DNA follows: TGCAGCGCCCAGGGGCAGCCTAATGAAAAACTGTTTTTT. This encodes CSAQGQPNEKLFF. Complete variable domain (other parts from reference TRBV29-1 and TRBJ1-4): SAVISQKPSRDICQRGTSLTIQCQVDSQVTMMFWYRQQPGQSLTLIATANQGSEATYESGFVIDKFPISRPNLTFSTLTVSNMSPEDSSIYLCSAQGQPNEKLFFGSGTQLSVL.

The chain combines TRBV28 with TRBJ2-3; a possible D gene is TRBD2 (5 bases). Germline loops: CDR1 MDHEN, CDR2 SYDVKM. The V gene lost 8 bases and the J gene lost 3 bases, with 15 bases spanning the gap. CDR3 length: 14 residues. The CDR3 nucleotides are TGTGCCAGCCAGGACCCCGGGGAGACAGATACGCAGTATTTT. It yields the protein CASQDPGETDTQYF. Drawing the rest from reference TRBV28 and TRBJ2-3, the complete variable domain is DVKVTQSSRYLVKRTGEKVFLECVQDMDHENMFWYRQDPGLGLRLIYFSYDVKMKEKGDIPEGYSVSREKKERFSLILESASTNQTSMYLCASQDPGETDTQYFGPGTRLTVL.

The chain combines TRBV9 with TRBJ2-1, with D possibly TRBD2 on 7 matching bases. This CDR3 has 16 amino acids. The V gene's germline CDR1 is SGDLS and CDR2 YYNGEE. V dropped 3 bases and J dropped 9 bases, with 22 bases sitting between them. CDR3 residues: CASSEGGGLLYGEQFF. In DNA form, the CDR3 reads TGTGCCAGCAGCGAGGGGGGGGGACTGCTGTACGGTGAGCAGTTCTTC.

The chain has TRBV6-5 and TRBJ1-1; a possible D gene is TRBD1 (5 bases). Per the germline V gene, CDR1 is MNHEY and CDR2 is SVGAGI. V was clipped by 0 bases and J by 4 bases, with 12 bases between them. This CDR3 comprises 15 residues. The DNA for the CDR3 is TGTGCCAGCAGTTACTCGAACGGGGGGACCACTGAAGCTTTCTTT. It is translated as CASSYSNGGTTEAFF.

A single count supports this clonotype. The chain employs TRBV7-2 and TRBJ2-4; D remains ambiguous. There are 11 residues in the CDR3. V lost 1 base to trimming and J lost 8 bases, with 3 bases between them. Germline CDR1 and CDR2: SGHTA and FQGNSA. Here the CDR3 reads CASSLEDIQYF. The CDR3 DNA reads TGTGCCAGCAGCTTAGAAGACATTCAGTACTTC.

This clonotype has just a few counts. The chain recombines TRBV3-1 with TRBJ2-7; D is undetermined. The CDR3 is 12 residues long. The V end lost 3 bases, the J end lost 3 bases, and 6 bases lay between the germline ends. Germline CDR1 is LGHDT and CDR2 is YNNKEL (reference sequence). CDR3 region: CASSHSSYEQYF. The CDR3 bases are TGTGCCAGCAGCCATAGCAGCTACGAGCAGTACTTC.

The chain is built from TRBV7-2 and TRBJ2-5; tentatively, D is TRBD1 or TRBD2 (5 bases each). The CDR3 runs 15 residues. Germline assignment: CDR1 SGHTA and CDR2 FQGNSA. The ends were cut back, 5 bases at V and 3 bases at J, with 16 bases in the middle. CDR3 sequence reads: CASSPRDGSEETQYF. The CDR3 DNA sequence: TGTGCCAGCAGCCCCCGGGACGGCTCCGAAGAGACCCAGTACTTC.

This clonotype was picked up one time. This chain uses TRBV6-5 with TRBJ2-3, with D possibly matching TRBD2 (5 bases). The germline V and J ends were trimmed by 0 bases and 8 bases, with 12 bases remaining between them. CDR1 is MNHEY and CDR2 is SVGAGI in the germline V gene. The CDR3 is made up of 14 amino acids. CDR3 in amino acids: CASSYSASSGTQYF. CDR3 sequence (DNA): TGTGCCAGCAGTTACTCCGCTAGCTCGGGTACGCAGTATTTT.

The chain has TRBV12-3 or TRBV12-4 and TRBJ1-5; 8 nucleotides align to TRBD1. The CDR3 consists of 14 residues. Losses at the gene ends were 5 bases for V and 6 bases for J; bases not matched to a gene: 6. In DNA form, the CDR3 reads TGTGCCAGCAGTGACAGGGGAGGGAGTCAGCCCCAGCATTTT. Translation: CASSDRGGSQPQHF.

The CDR3 region has the DNA TGTGCCACCAGTAACCCCGTACCAGGGGTGGGATACAATGAGCAGTTCTTC. Translation gives CATSNPVPGVGYNEQFF. V usage is TRBV24-1 and J usage is TRBJ2-1, with D possibly TRBD1 on 6 matching bases. The V gene lost 6 bases and the J gene lost 4 bases, with 21 bases spanning the gap. CDR3 length: 17 amino acids. Germline-derived CDR1 and CDR2 are KGHDR and SFDVKD.